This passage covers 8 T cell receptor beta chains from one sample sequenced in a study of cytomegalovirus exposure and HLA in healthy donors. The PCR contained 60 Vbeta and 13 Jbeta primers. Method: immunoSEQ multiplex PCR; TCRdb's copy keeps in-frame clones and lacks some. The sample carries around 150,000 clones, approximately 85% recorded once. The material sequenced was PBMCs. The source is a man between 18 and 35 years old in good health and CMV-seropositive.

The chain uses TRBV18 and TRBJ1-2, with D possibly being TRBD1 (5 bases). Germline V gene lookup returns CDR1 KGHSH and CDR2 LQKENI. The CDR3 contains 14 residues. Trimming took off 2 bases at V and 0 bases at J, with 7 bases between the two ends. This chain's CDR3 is CASSPVRANYGYTF. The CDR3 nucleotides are TGTGCCAGCTCACCAGTCAGGGCTAACTATGGCTACACCTTC.

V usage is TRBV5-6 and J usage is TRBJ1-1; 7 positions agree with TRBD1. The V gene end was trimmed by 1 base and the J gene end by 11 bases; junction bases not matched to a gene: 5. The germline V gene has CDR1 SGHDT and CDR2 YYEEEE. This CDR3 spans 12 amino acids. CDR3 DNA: TGTGCCAGCAGCTTGAGGGGACAGTATGCTTTCTTT. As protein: CASSLRGQYAFF.

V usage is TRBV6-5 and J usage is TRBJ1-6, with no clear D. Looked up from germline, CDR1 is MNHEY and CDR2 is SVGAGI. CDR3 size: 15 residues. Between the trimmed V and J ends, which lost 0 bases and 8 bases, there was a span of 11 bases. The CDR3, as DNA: TGTGCCAGCAGTTACTCCGCGCCCGCGGATTCACCCCTCCACTTT. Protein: CASSYSAPADSPLHF.

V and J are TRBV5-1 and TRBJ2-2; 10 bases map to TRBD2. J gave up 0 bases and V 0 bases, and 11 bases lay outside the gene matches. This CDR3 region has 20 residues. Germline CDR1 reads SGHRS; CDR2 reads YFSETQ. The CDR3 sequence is CASSLAPGIAGGPNTGELFF. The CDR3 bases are TGCGCCAGCAGCTTGGCCCCTGGGATAGCGGGGGGACCGAACACCGGGGAGCTGTTTTTT.

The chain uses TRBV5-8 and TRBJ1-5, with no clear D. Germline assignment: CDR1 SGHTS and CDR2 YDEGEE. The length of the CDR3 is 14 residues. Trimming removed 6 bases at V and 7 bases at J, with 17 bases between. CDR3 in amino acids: CASNPAVWSQPQHF. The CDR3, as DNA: TGTGCCAGCAACCCTGCGGTGTGGAGCCAGCCCCAGCATTTT.

Here the CDR3 DNA reads TGTGCCAGCAGTGAAGGTCCCGGCGGGGGGGACGAAAAACTGTTTTTT. It encodes CASSEGPGGGDEKLFF. The chain links TRBV6-1 to TRBJ1-4; D might be TRBD1 (5 bases). There are 16 residues in the CDR3. V was clipped by 1 base and J by 8 bases, with 17 bases between them. Germline CDR1 reads MNHNS; CDR2 reads SASEGT.

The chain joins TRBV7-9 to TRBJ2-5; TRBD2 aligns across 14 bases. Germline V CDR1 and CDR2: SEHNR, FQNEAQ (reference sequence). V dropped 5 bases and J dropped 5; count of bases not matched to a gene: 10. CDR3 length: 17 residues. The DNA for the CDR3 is TGTGCCAGCAGCCCGGGACTAGCGGGGGCTTTGTCGGAGACCCAGTACTTC. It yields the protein CASSPGLAGALSETQYF. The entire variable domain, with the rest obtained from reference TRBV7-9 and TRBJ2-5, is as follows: DTGVSQNPRHKITKRGQNVTFRCDPISEHNRLYWYRQTLGQGPEFLTYFQNEAQLEKSRLLSDRFSAERPKGSFSTLEIQRTEQGDSAMYLCASSPGLAGALSETQYFGPGTRLLVL.

The CDR3 nucleotides are TGTGCCTGGAGTGTACAACAGGGTTTTCAGCCCCAGCATTTT. Residues: CAWSVQQGFQPQHF. The chain joins TRBV30 to TRBJ1-5; weak D call: TRBD1 (6 bases). The ends were cut back, 0 bases at V and 6 bases at J, with 12 bases in the middle. CDR3 length: 14 amino acids. Germline CDR1 is GTSNPN and CDR2 is SVGIG (reference sequence).